This T cell receptor beta chain was sequenced for a study of cytomegalovirus exposure and HLA in healthy donors. Study-level results: Earlier analysis found most TCR beta V segments productive about 87% or about 30% of the time.

Amplification used 60 Vbeta primers and 13 Jbeta primers. TCRdb's table, derived via immunoSEQ multiplex PCR, lists solely in-frame clones and lacks some. The table shows approximately 240,000 clones, with just over 75% occurring only once. This CDR3 is built from 14 residues. After removal of 2 bases from V and 8 bases from J, the junction contained 5 bases not matched to a gene. Germline CDR1 MNHEY, CDR2 SVGAGI. This clone has a handful of counts. Its antigen is not known. What was sequenced was PBMCs. V is TRBV6-5 and J is TRBJ2-3; 9 nucleotides line up with TRBD1. The sequence was collected from a woman aged 60 to 75 in good health and CMV-seropositive. In DNA, the CDR3 is TGTGCCAGCAGTTACGGACAGGGGATGGGTACGCAGTATTTT. This gives the protein CASSYGQGMGTQYF.